This T cell receptor beta chain appears in the sequencing data of a study of tumor and adjacent non-tumor tissue in lung cancer. V lost 0 bases and J 5 bases, leaving 10 bases between the germline ends. This CDR3 has 15 amino acids. Per the germline V gene, CDR1 is SGHAT and CDR2 is FQNNGV. The template was RNA from unsorted bulk tissue. Distant lung tissue was collected more than 3 cm away from the tumor edge. A modified ARM-PCR protocol with three rounds of nested PCR amplified TCRbeta. MiXCR, run by TCRdb on the multiplex PCR reads, gives a single entry per CDR3 protein. The sample lists approximately 100,000 distinct CDR3 sequences; 62% were seen once.

The chain combines TRBV11-2 with TRBJ2-2; possible D gene TRBD1, 6 bases. The sample consisted of distant non-tumor lung tissue. The sequence came from a man in his 60s with non-small cell lung cancer. CDR3 coding DNA: TGTGCCAGCAGCTTAGACCCCCAGGGGACCGGGGAGCTGTTTTTT. Protein product: CASSLDPQGTGELFF.